This T cell receptor beta chain was profiled in a study of blood T cell repertoires in COVID-19. Study-level information: Samples came from the United States, Italy and Spain, spanning acute and convalescent COVID-19. PBMCs, B-cell-depleted T cells, or T cells were the source of the cDNA or gDNA that made up the material.

Source study methods: How many nucleated cells were present was estimated from reference gene primer amplification. Using immunoSEQ multiplex PCR, the repertoire was profiled, and TCRdb retains in-frame clones only, with some absent. From that table come the V and J calls and clone size; the DNA was used to work out D and trimming. The sample contains under 200,000 clones, 80% of which appear only once. This clone was counted a single time. Losses at the gene ends were 4 bases for V and 4 bases for J; bases not matched to a gene: 8. The length of the CDR3 is 16 residues. Per the germline V gene, CDR1 is SGHAT and CDR2 is FQDESV (reference sequence).

This clonotype originated in a man between 65 and 85 years old with active or convalescent COVID-19. V is TRBV11-1 and J is TRBJ1-2; TRBD1 agrees at 11 bases. Sample: peripheral blood. Here the CDR3 DNA reads TGTGCCAGCAGCTCGACCGGGACAGGGGGTGGCTATGGCTACACCTTC. It yields the protein CASSSTGTGGGYGYTF.